This T cell receptor (beta chain) was recorded in a study of vaccination and CD4 T cells after COVID-19. Study at large: Blood was drawn a median around 70 days post second dose, range 14 to 241.

The assay that was used to sequence DNA from cultured CD4+ T cells was the Oncomine TCR Beta short-read assay. TCRdb recomputed calls from the PCR reads with MiXCR, one row per CDR3 protein. The sample carries about 6,100 distinct CDR3 sequences, about 50% recorded once. In its sample, this clonotype was seen a few times. Its antigen is unknown. Treatment: roughly ten-day PBMC culture with coronavirus spike peptide pools or control peptides (ViraFEST assay). Unexposed donor CD4+ T cells predated the COVID-19 pandemic, collected 2011-2018. The length of the CDR3 is 12 residues. Germline V gives CDR1 MNHEY, CDR2 SVGAGI. V was clipped by 8 bases and J by 8 bases, with 13 bases between them.

The rearrangement links TRBV6-5 to TRBJ1-5, with D unclear. This TCR was sampled from a human donor in good health. The sequenced material came from CD4+ T cells from blood, cultured in vitro. The CDR3 sequence: CASGYLREPQHF. For the CDR3, the DNA is TGTGCCAGCGGCTACTTGAGGGAGCCCCAGCATTTT.